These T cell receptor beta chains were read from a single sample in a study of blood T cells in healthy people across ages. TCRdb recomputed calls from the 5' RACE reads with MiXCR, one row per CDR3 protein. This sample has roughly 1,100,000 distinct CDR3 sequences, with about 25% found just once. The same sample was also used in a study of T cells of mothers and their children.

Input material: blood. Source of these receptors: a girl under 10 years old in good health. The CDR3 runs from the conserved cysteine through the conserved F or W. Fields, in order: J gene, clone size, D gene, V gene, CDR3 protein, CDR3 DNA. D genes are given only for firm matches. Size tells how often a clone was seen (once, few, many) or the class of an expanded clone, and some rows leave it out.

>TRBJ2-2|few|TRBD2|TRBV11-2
CASSGRENTGELFF
TGTGCCAGCAGCGGGAGGGAGAACACCGGGGAGCTGTTTTTT
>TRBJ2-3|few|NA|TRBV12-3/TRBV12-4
CASIGTDTQYF
TGTGCCAGCATTGGGACAGATACGCAGTATTTT
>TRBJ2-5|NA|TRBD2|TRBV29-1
CSVEDGTSGGLETQYF
TGCAGCGTTGAAGATGGGACTAGCGGGGGTTTAGAGACCCAGTACTTC
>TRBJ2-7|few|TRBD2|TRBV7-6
CASSLVPSGMSSYEQYF
TGTGCCAGCAGCTTAGTCCCTAGCGGGATGAGCTCCTACGAGCAGTACTTC
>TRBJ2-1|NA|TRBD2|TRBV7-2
CASSSPTSGPYNEQFF
TGTGCCAGCAGCTCACCAACTAGCGGGCCTTACAACGAGCAGTTCTTC
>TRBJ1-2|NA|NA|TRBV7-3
CASSLNGWAYGYTF
TGTGCCAGCAGCTTAAACGGGTGGGCCTATGGCTACACCTTC
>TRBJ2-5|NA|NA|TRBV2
CASSEGPDQYF
TGTGCCAGCAGTGAAGGACCGGACCAGTACTTC
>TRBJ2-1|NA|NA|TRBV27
CASSHFAFSYNEQFF
TGTGCCAGCAGTCATTTTGCGTTTTCCTACAATGAGCAGTTCTTC
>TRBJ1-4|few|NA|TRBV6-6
CASVRREGEKLFF
TGTGCCAGCGTCCGTCGGGAGGGAGAAAAACTGTTTTTT
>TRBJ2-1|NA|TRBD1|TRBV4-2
CASSRPGTGGNERFF
TGTGCCAGCAGCCGGCCCGGGACAGGGGGCAATGAGCGGTTCTTC
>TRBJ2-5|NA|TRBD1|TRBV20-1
CRAGTGLETQYF
TGCAGGGCAGGGACAGGGCTTGAGACCCAGTACTTC
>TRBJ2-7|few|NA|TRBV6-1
CASSSGIAASYEQYF
TGTGCCAGCAGTTCTGGAATAGCGGCCTCCTACGAGCAGTACTTC
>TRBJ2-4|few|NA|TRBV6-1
CASSELSEDNIQYF
TGTGCCAGCAGTGAACTGTCGGAGGACAACATTCAGTACTTC
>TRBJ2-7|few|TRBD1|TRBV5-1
CASSSRDRDHEQYF
TGCGCCAGCAGCTCCCGGGACAGGGACCACGAGCAGTACTTC
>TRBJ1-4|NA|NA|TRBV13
CASSSQGLSEKLFF
TGTGCCAGCAGTTCACAGGGATTGTCGGAAAAACTGTTTTTT
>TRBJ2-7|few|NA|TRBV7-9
CASSPRQPNIYEQYF
TGTGCCAGCAGCCCCCGACAACCAAACATCTACGAGCAGTACTTC
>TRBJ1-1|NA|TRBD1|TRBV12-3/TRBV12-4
CASSAFASWDSTEAFF
TGTGCCAGCAGTGCATTTGCTAGCTGGGACAGCACTGAAGCTTTCTTT
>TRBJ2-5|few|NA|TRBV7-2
CASSLVRSTQYF
TGTGCCAGCAGCTTAGTCCGATCGACCCAGTACTTC
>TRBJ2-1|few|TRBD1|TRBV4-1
CASSKTGNSYNEQFF
TGCGCCAGCAGCAAGACAGGGAACTCCTACAATGAGCAGTTCTTC
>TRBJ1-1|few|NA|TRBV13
CASSIGGGKSSTEAFF
TGTGCCAGCAGCATTGGTGGGGGGAAATCGTCCACTGAAGCTTTCTTT
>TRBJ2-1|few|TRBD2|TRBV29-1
CSVVLATNEQFF
TGCAGCGTTGTACTAGCGACGAATGAGCAGTTCTTC
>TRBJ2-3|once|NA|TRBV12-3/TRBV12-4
CASSGTTTRDTQYF
TGTGCCAGCAGTGGGACAACTACTAGGGATACGCAGTATTTT